This T cell receptor (beta chain) was captured by sequencing in a study of identical twins. Study-level findings and limits: The presence of invariant MAIT and iNKT cells could partly confound analyses of zero-insertion sequences.

About this clonotype itself: Its specificity is unknown.

The CDR3 is 15 residues long. The V gene end was trimmed by 3 bases and the J gene end by 6 bases; junction bases not matched to a gene: 7. One entry per CDR3 protein results from TCRdb running MiXCR on the 5' RACE reads. The sample has around 490,000 distinct CDR3 sequences; roughly 15% are singletons. Separately, the same data were catalogued under a study of yellow fever vaccine responses in identical twins.

Input material: CD4+ T cells sorted from blood. The origin of this receptor is a woman aged 18-29 years in good health. The chain is built from TRBV12-3 or TRBV12-4 and TRBJ2-1; 8 bases line up with TRBD2. The CDR3 DNA follows: TGTGCCAGCAGTTTCGGGGGGGGCGGGAGCAATGAGCAGTTCTTC. Protein product: CASSFGGGGSNEQFF.